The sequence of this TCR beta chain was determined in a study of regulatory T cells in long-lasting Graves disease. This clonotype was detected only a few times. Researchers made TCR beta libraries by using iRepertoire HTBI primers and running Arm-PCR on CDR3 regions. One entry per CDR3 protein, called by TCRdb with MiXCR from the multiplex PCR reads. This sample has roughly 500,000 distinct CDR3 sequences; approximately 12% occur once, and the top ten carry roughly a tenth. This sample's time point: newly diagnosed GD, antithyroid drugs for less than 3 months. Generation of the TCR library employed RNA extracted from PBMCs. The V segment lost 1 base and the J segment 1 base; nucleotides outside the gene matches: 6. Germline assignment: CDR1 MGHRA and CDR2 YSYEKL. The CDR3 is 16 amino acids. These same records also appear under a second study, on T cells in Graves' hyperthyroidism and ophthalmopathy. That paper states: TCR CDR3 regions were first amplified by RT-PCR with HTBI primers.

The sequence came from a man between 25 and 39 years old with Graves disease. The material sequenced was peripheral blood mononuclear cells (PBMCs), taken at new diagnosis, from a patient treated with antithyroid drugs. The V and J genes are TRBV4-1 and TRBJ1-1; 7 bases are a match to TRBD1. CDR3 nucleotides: TGCGCCAGCAGCCAAGGGGCTCACAGGGGGAACACTGAAGCTTTCTTT. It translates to CASSQGAHRGNTEAFF.